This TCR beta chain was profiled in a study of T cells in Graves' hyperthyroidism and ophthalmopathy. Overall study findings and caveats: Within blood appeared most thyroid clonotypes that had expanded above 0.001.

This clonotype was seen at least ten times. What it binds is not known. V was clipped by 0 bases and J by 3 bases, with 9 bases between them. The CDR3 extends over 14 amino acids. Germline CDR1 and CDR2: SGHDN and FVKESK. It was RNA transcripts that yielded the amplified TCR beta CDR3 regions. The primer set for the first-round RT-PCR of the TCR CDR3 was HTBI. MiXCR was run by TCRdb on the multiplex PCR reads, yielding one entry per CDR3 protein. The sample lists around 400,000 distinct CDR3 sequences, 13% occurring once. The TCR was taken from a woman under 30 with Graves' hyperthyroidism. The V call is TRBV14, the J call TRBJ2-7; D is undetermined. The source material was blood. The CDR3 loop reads CASSQEGQFYEQYF. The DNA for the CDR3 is TGTGCCAGCAGCCAAGAAGGGCAGTTCTACGAGCAGTACTTC.